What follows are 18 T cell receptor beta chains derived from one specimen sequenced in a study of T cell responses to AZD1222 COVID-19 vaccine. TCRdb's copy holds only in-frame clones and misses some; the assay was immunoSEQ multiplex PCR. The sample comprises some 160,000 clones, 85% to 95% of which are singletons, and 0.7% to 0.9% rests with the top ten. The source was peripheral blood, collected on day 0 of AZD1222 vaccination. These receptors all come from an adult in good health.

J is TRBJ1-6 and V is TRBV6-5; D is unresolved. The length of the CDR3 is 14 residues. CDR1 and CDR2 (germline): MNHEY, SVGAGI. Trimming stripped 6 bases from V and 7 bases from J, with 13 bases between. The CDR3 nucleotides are TGTGCCAGCAGGCCAGGCTTAGGAAATTCACCCCTCCACTTT. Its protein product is CASRPGLGNSPLHF.

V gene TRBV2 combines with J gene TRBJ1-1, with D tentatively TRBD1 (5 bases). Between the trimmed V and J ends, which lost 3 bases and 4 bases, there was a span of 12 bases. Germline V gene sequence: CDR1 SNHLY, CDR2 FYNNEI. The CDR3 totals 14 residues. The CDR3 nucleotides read TGTGCCAGCAGTGACCAAAAGGGGCTCACTGAAGCTTTCTTT. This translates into CASSDQKGLTEAFF.

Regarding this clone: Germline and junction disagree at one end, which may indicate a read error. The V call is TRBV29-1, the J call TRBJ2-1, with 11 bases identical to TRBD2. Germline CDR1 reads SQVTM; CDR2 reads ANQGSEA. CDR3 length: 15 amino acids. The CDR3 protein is CSVEAGGLADNEQFF. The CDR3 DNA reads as TGCAGCGTCGAAGCCGGGGGACTAGCGGACAATGAGCAGTTCTTC.

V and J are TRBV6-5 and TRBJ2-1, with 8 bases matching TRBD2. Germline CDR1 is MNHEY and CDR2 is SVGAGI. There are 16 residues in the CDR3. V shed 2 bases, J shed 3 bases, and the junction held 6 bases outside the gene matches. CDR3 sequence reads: CASSYAVSGDYNEQFF. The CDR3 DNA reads TGTGCCAGCAGTTACGCCGTTAGCGGGGACTACAATGAGCAGTTCTTC.

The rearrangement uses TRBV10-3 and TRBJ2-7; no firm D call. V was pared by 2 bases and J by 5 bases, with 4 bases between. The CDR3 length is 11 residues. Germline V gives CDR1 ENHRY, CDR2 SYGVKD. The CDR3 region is CAISEVDEQYF. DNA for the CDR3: TGTGCCATCAGTGAGGTGGACGAGCAGTACTTC.

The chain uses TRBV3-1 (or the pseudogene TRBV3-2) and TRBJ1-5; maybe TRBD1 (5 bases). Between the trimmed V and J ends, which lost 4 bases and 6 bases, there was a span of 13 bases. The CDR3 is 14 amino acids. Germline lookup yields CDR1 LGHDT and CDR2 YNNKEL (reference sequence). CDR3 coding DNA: TGTGCCAGCAGCCGAGGGGCAGGGTCTCAGCCCCAGCATTTT. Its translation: CASSRGAGSQPQHF.

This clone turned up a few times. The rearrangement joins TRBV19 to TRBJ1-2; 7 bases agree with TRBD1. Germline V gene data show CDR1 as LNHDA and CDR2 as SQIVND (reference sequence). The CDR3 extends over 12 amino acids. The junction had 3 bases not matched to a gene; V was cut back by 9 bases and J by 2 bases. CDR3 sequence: CASVGQNYGYTF. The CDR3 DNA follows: TGTGCCAGCGTGGGACAGAACTATGGCTACACCTTC. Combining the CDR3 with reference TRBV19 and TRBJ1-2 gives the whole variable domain DGGITQSPKYLFRKEGQNVTLSCEQNLNHDAMYWYRQDPGQGLRLIYYSQIVNDFQKGDIAEGYSVSREKKESFPLTVTSAQKNPTAFYLCASVGQNYGYTFGSGTRLTVV.

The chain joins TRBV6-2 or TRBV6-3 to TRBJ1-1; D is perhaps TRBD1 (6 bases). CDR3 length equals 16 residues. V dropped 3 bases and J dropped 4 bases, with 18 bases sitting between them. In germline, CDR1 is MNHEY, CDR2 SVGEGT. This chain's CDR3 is CASSYTVSKGGTEAFF. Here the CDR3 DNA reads TGTGCCAGCAGTTATACGGTCTCCAAAGGGGGCACTGAAGCTTTCTTT.

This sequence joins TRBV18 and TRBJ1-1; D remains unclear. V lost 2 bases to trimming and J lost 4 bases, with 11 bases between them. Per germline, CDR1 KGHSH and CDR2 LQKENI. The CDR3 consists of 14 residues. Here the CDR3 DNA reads TGTGCCAGCTCACCAACAAGTGAGCCCACTGAAGCTTTCTTT. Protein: CASSPTSEPTEAFF.

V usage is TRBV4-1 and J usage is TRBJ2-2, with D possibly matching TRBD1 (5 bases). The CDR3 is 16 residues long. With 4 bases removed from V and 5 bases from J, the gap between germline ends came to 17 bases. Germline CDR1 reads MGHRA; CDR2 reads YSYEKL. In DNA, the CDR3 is TGCGCCAGCAGCCCGACTGTTTTTAGGGGAACCGGGGAGCTGTTTTTT. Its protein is CASSPTVFRGTGELFF.

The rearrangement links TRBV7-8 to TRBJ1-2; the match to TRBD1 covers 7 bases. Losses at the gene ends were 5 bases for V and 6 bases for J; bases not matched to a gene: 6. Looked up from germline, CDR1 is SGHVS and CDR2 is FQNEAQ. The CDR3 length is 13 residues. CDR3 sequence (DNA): TGTGCCAGCAGCCACAGGGGTGTCGATGGCTACACCTTC. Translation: CASSHRGVDGYTF.

The CDR3 DNA is TGCGCCAGCAGCTTGCTGGGGATGGAAGGAAACACCATATATTTT. The encoded protein is CASSLLGMEGNTIYF. This chain joins TRBV5-1 and TRBJ1-3, with unresolved D. Deletions cut 1 base from V and 4 bases from J, with 12 bases between. The germline V gene encodes CDR1 SGHRS and CDR2 YFSETQ. This CDR3 region has 15 residues.

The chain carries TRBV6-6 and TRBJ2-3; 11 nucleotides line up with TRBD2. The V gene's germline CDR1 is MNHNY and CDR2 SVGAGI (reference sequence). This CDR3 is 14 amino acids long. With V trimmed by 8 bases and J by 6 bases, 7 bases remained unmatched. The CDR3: CASRSGGAKDTQYF. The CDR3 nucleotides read TGTGCCAGCCGTAGCGGGGGGGCAAAGGATACGCAGTATTTT.

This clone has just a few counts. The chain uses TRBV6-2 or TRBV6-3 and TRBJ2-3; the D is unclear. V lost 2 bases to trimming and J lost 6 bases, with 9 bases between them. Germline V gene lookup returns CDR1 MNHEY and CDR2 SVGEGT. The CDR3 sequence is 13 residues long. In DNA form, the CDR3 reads TGTGCCAGCAGTTACGGGATGGTGGATACGCAGTATTTT. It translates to CASSYGMVDTQYF.

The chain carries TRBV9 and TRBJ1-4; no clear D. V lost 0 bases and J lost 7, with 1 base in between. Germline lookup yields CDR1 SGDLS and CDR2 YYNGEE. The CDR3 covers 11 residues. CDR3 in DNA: TGTGCCAGCAGCGTAGGTGAAAAACTGTTTTTT. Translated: CASSVGEKLFF.

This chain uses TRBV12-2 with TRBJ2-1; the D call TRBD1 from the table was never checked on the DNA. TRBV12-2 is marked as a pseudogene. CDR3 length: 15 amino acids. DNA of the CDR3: TGTGCAAGTCGCTCTACAGGGGGTTCCTACAATGAGCAGTTCTTC. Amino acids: CASRSTGGSYNEQFF.

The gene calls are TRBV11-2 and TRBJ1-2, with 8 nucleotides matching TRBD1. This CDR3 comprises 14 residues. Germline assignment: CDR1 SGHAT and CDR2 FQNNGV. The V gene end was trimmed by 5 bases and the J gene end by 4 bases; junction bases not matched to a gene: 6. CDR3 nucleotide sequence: TGTGCCAGCAGCATCCAGGGGGCAGGCTATGGCTACACCTTC. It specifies CASSIQGAGYGYTF.

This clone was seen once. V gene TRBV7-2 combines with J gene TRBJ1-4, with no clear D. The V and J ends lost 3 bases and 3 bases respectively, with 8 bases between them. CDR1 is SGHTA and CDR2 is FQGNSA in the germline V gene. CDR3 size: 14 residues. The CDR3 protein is CASSLIGANEKLFF. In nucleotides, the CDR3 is TGTGCCAGCAGCTTGATTGGAGCTAATGAAAAACTGTTTTTT.